A selection of T cell receptor beta chains follows, all from one sample in a study of response to subunit inactivated influenza vaccine. TCRdb redid the calling of the RT-PCR reads with MiXCR, one entry per CDR3 protein. The sample records roughly 570,000 distinct CDR3 sequences, around 15% being singletons. Specimen: PBMCs from blood, collected 12 days after vaccination. The receptors stem from a man aged 50-59 years who received an inactivated influenza vaccine. Both conserved end residues are part of each CDR3. D genes are given only for firm matches. A clone size is listed for some rows: how often the clone was seen (once, few, many), or a class if it is expanded.

v_gene	j_gene	d_gene	abundance	CDR3aa	CDR3nt
TRBV12-3/TRBV12-4	TRBJ2-1	-	many	CASSLIGGNEQFF	TGTGCCAGCAGTTTAATCGGGGGCAATGAGCAGTTCTTC
TRBV5-6	TRBJ1-2	-	few	CASSFPGYDYGYTF	TGTGCCAGCAGCTTCCCCGGATATGACTATGGCTACACCTTC
TRBV11-2	TRBJ2-1	-	few	CASSSGNNKGDSSYNEQFF	TGTGCCAGCAGCTCCGGGAACAACAAGGGGGATAGCTCCTACAATGAGCAGTTCTTC
TRBV20-1	TRBJ2-7	-	-	CRARSVSPYEQYF	TGCAGAGCTAGAAGCGTTTCGCCCTACGAGCAGTACTTC
TRBV10-3	TRBJ2-5	-	-	CATRTGEYQETQYF	TGTGCCACCAGGACGGGGGAGTACCAAGAGACCCAGTACTTC
TRBV6-4	TRBJ2-2	TRBD1	few	CASRGQGSAGELFF	TGTGCCAGCAGAGGACAGGGTTCCGCCGGGGAGCTGTTTTTT
TRBV20-1	TRBJ2-7	TRBD2	few	CSASIAGFSNEQYF	TGCAGTGCTAGTATAGCGGGATTTAGTAACGAGCAGTACTTC
TRBV3-1	TRBJ1-2	-	many	CASSQDSRYGYTF	TGTGCCAGCAGCCAAGACAGTCGATACGGCTACACCTTC
TRBV15	TRBJ2-7	TRBD2	-	CATSVSGRDYDYEQYF	TGTGCCACCAGCGTATCGGGCCGGGACTACGACTACGAGCAGTACTTC
TRBV12-3/TRBV12-4	TRBJ1-3	-	-	CASSRPPGNTIYF	TGTGCCAGCAGTCGCCCCCCCGGAAACACCATATATTTT
TRBV4-2	TRBJ1-1	-	-	CASSQELRKVTEAFF	TGTGCCAGCAGCCAAGAGCTAAGAAAAGTAACTGAAGCTTTCTTT
TRBV15	TRBJ2-5	-	few	CATSISQGETQYF	TGTGCCACCAGCATTTCACAGGGCGAGACCCAGTACTTC
TRBV15	TRBJ2-3	TRBD2	few	CATSSPSGSVTDTQYF	TGTGCCACCAGCAGTCCTAGCGGGAGCGTGACAGATACGCAGTATTTT
TRBV10-3	TRBJ2-2	-	-	CAITEGSGTGGELFF	TGTGCCATCACCGAGGGTTCAGGGACGGGCGGGGAGCTGTTTTTT
TRBV20-1	TRBJ2-5	TRBD1	-	CSAFSAGTGSETQYF	TGCAGTGCTTTCTCGGCCGGGACAGGGTCCGAGACCCAGTACTTC
TRBV6-2/TRBV6-3	TRBJ1-5	-	-	CASSYSGIYEEGNQPQHF	TGTGCCAGCAGTTACTCGGGTATATACGAGGAGGGCAATCAGCCCCAGCATTTT
TRBV6-5	TRBJ2-3	-	few	CASSYSFRIDTQYF	TGTGCCAGCAGTTACTCGTTTAGGATAGATACGCAGTATTTT
TRBV5-4	TRBJ2-3	TRBD1	-	CASSLNTDRVDTQYF	TGTGCCAGCAGCTTGAATACCGACAGGGTAGATACGCAGTATTTT
TRBV7-2	TRBJ2-6	TRBD1	-	CASSFRDRHSGANVLTF	TGTGCCAGCAGCTTCCGGGACAGGCACTCTGGGGCCAACGTCCTGACTTTC
TRBV12-3/TRBV12-4	TRBJ1-5	-	few	CASSSGSKPQHF	TGTGCCAGCAGTTCGGGTAGTAAGCCCCAGCATTTT
TRBV7-9	TRBJ2-3	TRBD2	-	CASSLWQGGEKDTQYF	TGTGCCAGCAGCTTGTGGCAGGGAGGGGAGAAAGATACGCAGTATTTT
TRBV10-3	TRBJ2-1	TRBD2	few	CAIRDGTSGTEYNEQFF	TGTGCCATCCGCGACGGGACTAGCGGGACCGAATACAATGAGCAGTTCTTC
TRBV19	TRBJ2-1	TRBD2	-	CASSISSLAAPYNEQFF	TGTGCCAGTAGTATATCGTCCCTAGCGGCTCCATACAATGAGCAGTTCTTC
TRBV29-1	TRBJ2-7	TRBD1	many	CSVGQGVYEQYF	TGCAGCGTTGGGCAGGGGGTCTACGAGCAGTACTTC
TRBV12-3/TRBV12-4	TRBJ2-1	-	-	CASSLVAALVGEQFF	TGTGCCAGCAGTTTAGTGGCTGCCCTAGTGGGTGAGCAGTTCTTC
TRBV5-5	TRBJ2-5	TRBD1	many	CASSLTGQGETQYF	TGTGCCAGCAGCTTGACAGGACAGGGAGAGACCCAGTACTTC
TRBV6-2/TRBV6-3	TRBJ2-2	-	-	CASSYRRQTGELFF	TGTGCCAGCAGTTACAGGCGACAGACCGGGGAGCTGTTTTTT
TRBV29-1	TRBJ2-1	TRBD2	-	CSVEGSGRRNEQFF	TGCAGCGTTGAGGGTAGCGGGAGGAGGAATGAGCAGTTCTTC
TRBV4-1	TRBJ1-2	-	-	CASSLQGLDGYTF	TGCGCCAGCAGCCTACAGGGCCTAGACGGCTACACCTTC
TRBV9	TRBJ2-2	TRBD1	-	CASSVGTGGWTGELFF	TGTGCCAGCAGCGTCGGGACAGGGGGTTGGACCGGGGAGCTGTTTTTT
TRBV5-1	TRBJ2-1	TRBD2	few	CASSATSGRATRNNEQFF	TGCGCCAGCAGCGCGACTAGCGGGAGGGCCACTAGAAACAATGAGCAGTTCTTC
TRBV5-1	TRBJ1-1	-	-	CASSLAVRGNTEAFF	TGCGCCAGCAGCTTGGCGGTCCGGGGGAACACTGAAGCTTTCTTT
TRBV18	TRBJ2-7	-	-	CASSRTTSGIEQYF	TGTGCCAGCTCACGGACTACCTCGGGGATTGAGCAGTACTTC
TRBV12-3/TRBV12-4	TRBJ1-3	-	few	CASSLVFGGVNTIYF	TGTGCCAGCAGTTTAGTTTTTGGGGGCGTAAACACCATATATTTT
TRBV29-1	TRBJ1-3	-	-	CSVDASRTGNTIYF	TGCAGCGTTGACGCCTCTAGGACTGGAAACACCATATATTTT
TRBV10-3	TRBJ1-1	-	-	CASTARAVRDTEAFF	TGTGCCTCCACGGCAAGGGCCGTCAGGGACACTGAAGCTTTCTTT
TRBV20-1	TRBJ2-7	-	many	CSARDLAGVFYEQYF	TGCAGTGCTAGAGATCTCGCAGGGGTCTTTTACGAGCAGTACTTC
TRBV12-3/TRBV12-4	TRBJ1-5	TRBD1	-	CASRPGQGNQPQHF	TGTGCCAGCAGACCGGGACAGGGCAATCAGCCCCAGCATTTT
TRBV20-1	TRBJ2-7	TRBD2	few	CSARDASGGPVYF	TGCAGTGCTAGAGATGCTAGCGGGGGACCCGTCTACTTC
TRBV7-2	TRBJ2-7	TRBD1	few	CASSLRDRGDYEQYF	TGTGCCAGCAGCTTAAGGGACAGGGGGGACTACGAGCAGTACTTC
TRBV24-1	TRBJ1-2	-	few	CATSETAGANGYTF	TGTGCCACCAGTGAGACGGCAGGGGCAAATGGCTACACCTTC
TRBV12-3/TRBV12-4	TRBJ2-7	-	-	CASSLAYVSYEQYF	TGTGCCAGCAGTCTAGCGTACGTCTCCTACGAGCAGTACTTC
TRBV7-2	TRBJ1-5	TRBD1	-	CASSSRQGNQPQHF	TGTGCCAGCAGCTCCAGACAGGGTAATCAGCCCCAGCATTTT